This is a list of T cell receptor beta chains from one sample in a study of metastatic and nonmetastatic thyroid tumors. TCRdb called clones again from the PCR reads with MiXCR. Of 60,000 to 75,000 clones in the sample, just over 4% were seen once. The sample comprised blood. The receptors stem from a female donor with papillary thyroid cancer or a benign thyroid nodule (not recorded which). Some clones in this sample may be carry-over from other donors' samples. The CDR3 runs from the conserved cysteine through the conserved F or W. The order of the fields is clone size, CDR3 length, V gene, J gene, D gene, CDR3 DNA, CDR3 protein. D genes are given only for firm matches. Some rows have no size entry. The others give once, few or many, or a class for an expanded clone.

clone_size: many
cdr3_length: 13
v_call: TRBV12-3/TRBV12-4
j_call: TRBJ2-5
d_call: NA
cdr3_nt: TGTGCCAGCAGTTCAGCGTACCAAGAGACCCAGTACTTC
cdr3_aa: CASSSAYQETQYF

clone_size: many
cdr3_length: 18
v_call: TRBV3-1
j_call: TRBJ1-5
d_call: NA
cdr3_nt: TGTGCCAGCAGCCGAACTTACTATGGTCCAGGGTGGGGAGGGCCCCAGCATTTT
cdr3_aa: CASSRTYYGPGWGGPQHF

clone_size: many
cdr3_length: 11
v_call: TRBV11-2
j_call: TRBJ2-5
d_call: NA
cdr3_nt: TGTGCCAGCAGCTTTGGTGGGACCCAGTACTTC
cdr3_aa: CASSFGGTQYF

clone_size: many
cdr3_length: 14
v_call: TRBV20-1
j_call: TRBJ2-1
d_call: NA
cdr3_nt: TGCAGTGCCCCGAGTACGGGACGCTACAATGAGCAGTTCTTC
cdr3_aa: CSAPSTGRYNEQFF

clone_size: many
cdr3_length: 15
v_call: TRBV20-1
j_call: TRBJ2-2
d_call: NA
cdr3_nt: TGCAGTGCTAGAGGTGGGCTAGCGTTCACCGGGGAGCTGTTTTTT
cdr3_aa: CSARGGLAFTGELFF

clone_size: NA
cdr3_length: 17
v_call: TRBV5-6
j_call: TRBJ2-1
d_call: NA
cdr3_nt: TGTGCCAGCAGCCCCCCACTCCGCGGAGACGACTACAATGAGCAGTTCTTC
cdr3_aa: CASSPPLRGDDYNEQFF

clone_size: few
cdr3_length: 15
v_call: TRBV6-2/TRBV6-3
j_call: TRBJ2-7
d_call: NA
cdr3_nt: TGTGCCAGCAGTCACCCGAGCCGACAGGTATACGAGCAGTACTTC
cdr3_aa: CASSHPSRQVYEQYF

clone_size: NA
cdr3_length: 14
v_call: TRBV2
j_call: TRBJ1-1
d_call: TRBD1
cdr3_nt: TGTGCCAGCGGAGGACAGGGATTGAACACTGAAGCTTTCTTT
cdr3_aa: CASGGQGLNTEAFF

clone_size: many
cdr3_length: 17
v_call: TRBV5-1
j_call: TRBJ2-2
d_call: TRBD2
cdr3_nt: TGCGCCAGCAGCGAAATAGGGGGACTAGCGGGACTGGAGGAGCTGTTTTTT
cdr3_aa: CASSEIGGLAGLEELFF

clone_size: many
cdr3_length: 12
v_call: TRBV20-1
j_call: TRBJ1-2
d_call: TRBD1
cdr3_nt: TGCAGTGCACGTGACAGGGGGACCAGCTACACCTTC
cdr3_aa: CSARDRGTSYTF

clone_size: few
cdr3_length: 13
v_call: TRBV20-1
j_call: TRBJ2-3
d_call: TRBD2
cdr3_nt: TGCAGTTTGAAACTAGCGGGTTCAGATACGCAGTATTTT
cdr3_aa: CSLKLAGSDTQYF

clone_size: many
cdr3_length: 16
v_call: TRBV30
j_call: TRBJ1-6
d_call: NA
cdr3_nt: TGTGCCTGGAGTGACCCTGGAGGGCCGGGGAGAACACCCCTCCACTTT
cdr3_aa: CAWSDPGGPGRTPLHF

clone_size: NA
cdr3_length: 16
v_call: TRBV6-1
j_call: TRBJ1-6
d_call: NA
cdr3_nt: TGTGCCAGCAGTGAAGCGATGAAGACCTATAATTCACCCCTCCACTTT
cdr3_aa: CASSEAMKTYNSPLHF

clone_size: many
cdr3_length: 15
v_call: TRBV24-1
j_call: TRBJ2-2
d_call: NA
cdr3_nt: TGTGCCACCAGTGATAGCCAGGGACTCACCGGGGAGCTGTTTTTT
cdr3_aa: CATSDSQGLTGELFF

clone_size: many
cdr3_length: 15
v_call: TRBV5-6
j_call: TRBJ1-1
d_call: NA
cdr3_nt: TGTGCCAGCAGCTTGGGTCCCGGGACATCCAGACAAGCTTTCTTT
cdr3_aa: CASSLGPGTSRQAFF

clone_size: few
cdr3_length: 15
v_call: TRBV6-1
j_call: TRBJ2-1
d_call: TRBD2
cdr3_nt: TGTGCCAGTGGTAACATAGCGGGTGGGTACAATGAGCAGTTCTTC
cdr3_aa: CASGNIAGGYNEQFF

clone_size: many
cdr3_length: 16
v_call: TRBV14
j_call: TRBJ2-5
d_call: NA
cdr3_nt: TGTGCCAGCAGTCGCGTGGGAAGTTGGTACCAAGAGACCCAGTACTTC
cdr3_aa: CASSRVGSWYQETQYF

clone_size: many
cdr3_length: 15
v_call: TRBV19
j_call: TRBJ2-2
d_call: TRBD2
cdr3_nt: TGTGCCAGTAGTATAGCGCGGGAGGGCACCGGGGAGCTGTTTTTT
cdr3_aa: CASSIAREGTGELFF

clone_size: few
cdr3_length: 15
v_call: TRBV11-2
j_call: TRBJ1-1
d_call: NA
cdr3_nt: TGTGCCAGCAGCTTAACCCCGAGAGTGGACACTGAAGCTTTCTTT
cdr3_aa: CASSLTPRVDTEAFF

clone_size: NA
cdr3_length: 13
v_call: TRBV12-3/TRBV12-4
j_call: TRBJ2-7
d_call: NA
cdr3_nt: TGTGCCAGCACTCGGGAGCGGGCCTACGAGCAGTACTTC
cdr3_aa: CASTRERAYEQYF

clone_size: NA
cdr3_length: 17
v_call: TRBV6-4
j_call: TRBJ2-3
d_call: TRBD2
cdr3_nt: TGTGCCAGCAGTCCCGGGACTAGCGGGGGGGCATCAGATACGCAGTATTTT
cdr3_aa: CASSPGTSGGASDTQYF

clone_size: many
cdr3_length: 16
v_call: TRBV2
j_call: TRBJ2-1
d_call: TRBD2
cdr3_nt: TGTGCCACCCAAACCGGGACTAGCGGGAGTCTCAATGAGCAGTTCTTC
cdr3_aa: CATQTGTSGSLNEQFF

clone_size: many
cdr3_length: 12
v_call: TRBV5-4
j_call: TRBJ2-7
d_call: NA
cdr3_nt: TGTGCCAGCGCTAGAAACGGTTACGAGCAGTACTTC
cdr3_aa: CASARNGYEQYF

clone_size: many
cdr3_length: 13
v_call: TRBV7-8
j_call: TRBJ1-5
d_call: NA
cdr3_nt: TGTGCCAGCAGCTTAGCGAGGGATCAGCCCCAGCATTTT
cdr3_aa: CASSLARDQPQHF

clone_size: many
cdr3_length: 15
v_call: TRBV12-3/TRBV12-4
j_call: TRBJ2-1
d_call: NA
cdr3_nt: TGTGCCAGCAGGACGGACGGCGGCTCCTACAATGAGCAGTTCTTC
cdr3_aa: CASRTDGGSYNEQFF

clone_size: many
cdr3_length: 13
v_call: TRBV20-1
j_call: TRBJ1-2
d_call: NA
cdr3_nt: TGCAGTGCTAGAGATGGAGTGTCCTATGGCTACACCTTC
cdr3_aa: CSARDGVSYGYTF

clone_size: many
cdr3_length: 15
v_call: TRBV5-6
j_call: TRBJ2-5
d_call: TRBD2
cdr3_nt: TGTGCCAGCAGGGCCCTCGGGCTAGCGGAAGAGACCCAGTACTTC
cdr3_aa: CASRALGLAEETQYF

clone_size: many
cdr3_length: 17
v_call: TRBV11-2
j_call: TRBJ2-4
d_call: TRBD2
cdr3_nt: TGTGCCAGCAGCTCGCCCCTGGGTAGCGGGAGTCGGGACATTCAGTACTTC
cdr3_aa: CASSSPLGSGSRDIQYF

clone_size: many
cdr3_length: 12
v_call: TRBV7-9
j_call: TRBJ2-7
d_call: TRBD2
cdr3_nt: TGTGCCAGCAGCTCCCGGGGGGGCGAGCAGTACTTC
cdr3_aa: CASSSRGGEQYF

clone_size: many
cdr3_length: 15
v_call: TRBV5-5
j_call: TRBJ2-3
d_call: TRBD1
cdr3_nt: TGTGCCAGCAGCATGGGACAGGGAAGCACAGATACGCAGTATTTT
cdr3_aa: CASSMGQGSTDTQYF

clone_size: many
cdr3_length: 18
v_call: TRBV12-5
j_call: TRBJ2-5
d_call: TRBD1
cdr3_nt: TGTGCTAGTGGTTTGACCGGGACAGGTGTCCCGTACCAAGAGACCCAGTACTTC
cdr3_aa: CASGLTGTGVPYQETQYF

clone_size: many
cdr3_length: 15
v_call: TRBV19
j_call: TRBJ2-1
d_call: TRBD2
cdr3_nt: TGTGCCAGTAGCGCCGGGACTAGCGCCTACAATGAGCAGTTCTTC
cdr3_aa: CASSAGTSAYNEQFF

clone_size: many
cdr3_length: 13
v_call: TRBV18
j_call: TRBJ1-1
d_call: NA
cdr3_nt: TGTGCCAGCTCCTTGGGGATCGACACTGAAGCTTTCTTT
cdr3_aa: CASSLGIDTEAFF